This is a list of T cell receptor beta chains from one sample in a study of molecular identifiers for immune sequencing clone quantification. One entry per CDR3 protein results from TCRdb running MiXCR on the PCR reads. The data contain 460,000 or so distinct CDR3 sequences, about 25% of them singletons. What was sequenced was naive CD8+ T cells from blood, with Jurkat cell RNA spiked in. These receptor sequences come from a human donor in good health. Some libraries in this study had Jurkat cell RNA spiked in. CDR3s include the opening cysteine and the closing phenylalanine or tryptophan. The D gene is left open where the match is weak. Rows give clone size only sometimes, using once, few, many, or a class for an expanded clone.

clone size | J gene | V gene | D gene | CDR3 DNA | CDR3 protein
NA | TRBJ2-7 | TRBV12-5 | NA | TGTGCTAGTGGTTTGGTCCTCAAAGGAGGGTACGGCGAGCAGTACTTC | CASGLVLKGGYGEQYF
NA | TRBJ2-1 | TRBV11-2 | NA | TGTGCCAGCAGCGCCGTTGAGGGGGGCAGGAATGAGCAGTTCTTC | CASSAVEGGRNEQFF
many | TRBJ2-3 | TRBV4-3 | TRBD2 | TGCGCCAGCAGCCAAGATTTCCCTAGCGGGACAGATACGCAGTATTTT | CASSQDFPSGTDTQYF
few | TRBJ2-1 | TRBV5-8 | TRBD2 | TGTGCCAGCAGCACGGGACTAGCGGACCATCCGAGCTCCTACAATGAGCAGTTCTTC | CASSTGLADHPSSYNEQFF
NA | TRBJ1-1 | TRBV27 | TRBD1 | TGTGCCAGCAGTTCCCTCGACAGGGGTTCGAACACTGAAGCTTACTTT | CASSSLDRGSNTEAYF
NA | TRBJ2-7 | TRBV7-2 | NA | TGTGCCAGCAGCTTCCGGGACAGGGGAGCGAGCGGGAGGACCTACGAGCAGTACTTC | CASSFRDRGASGRTYEQYF
few | TRBJ2-1 | TRBV12-3/TRBV12-4 | TRBD2 | TGTGCCAGCAGTCCACTAGCGGGAGCGGCATACAATGAGCAGTTCTTC | CASSPLAGAAYNEQFF
NA | TRBJ1-5 | TRBV4-3 | NA | TGCGCCAGCAGCCACCGGACCTACAGGGAAGGCAATCAGCCCCAGCATTTT | CASSHRTYREGNQPQHF
few | TRBJ2-7 | TRBV5-4 | NA | TGTGCCAGCAGCTTGGAGGAGGGGGCGGGAGAGCAGTACTTC | CASSLEEGAGEQYF
NA | TRBJ2-5 | TRBV28 | NA | TGTGCCAGCAGTATCGGGCGGTATATCCAAGAGACCCAGTACTTC | CASSIGRYIQETQYF
few | TRBJ2-3 | TRBV7-7 | TRBD1 | TGTGCCAGCAGCTTAGATCCGGGACAGACGCAGTATTTT | CASSLDPGQTQYF
NA | TRBJ2-6 | TRBV3-1 | NA | TGTGCCTGCGGCGCTGGGGCCAACGTCCTGACTTTC | CACGAGANVLTF
many | TRBJ2-3 | TRBV9 | NA | TGTGCCAGCAGCGTCGGCCGGGGATCTAGCACAGATACGCAGTATTTT | CASSVGRGSSTDTQYF
many | TRBJ2-1 | TRBV11-2 | NA | TGTGCCAGCAGCTTAGTTGTAGGATTTTCCTACAATGAGCAGTTCTTC | CASSLVVGFSYNEQFF
NA | TRBJ1-2 | TRBV3-1 | NA | TGTGCCAGCAGCCAAGATCCAGATAACTATGGCTACACCTTC | CASSQDPDNYGYTF
few | TRBJ1-1 | TRBV11-2 | NA | TGTGCCAGCAGCTTAGATCTTGGGAGTAACACTGAAGCTTTCTTT | CASSLDLGSNTEAFF
NA | TRBJ2-3 | TRBV3-1 | NA | TGTGCCAGCAGCGCGCGGACTCTGTCTAGCACAGATACGCAGTATTTT | CASSARTLSSTDTQYF
many | TRBJ2-7 | TRBV27 | NA | TGTGCCAGCAGTATATCGGGGTTCTCCTACGAGCAGTACTTC | CASSISGFSYEQYF
NA | TRBJ2-1 | TRBV20-1 | NA | TGCAGTGCTAGGGACTATTTGAATGAGCAGTTCTTC | CSARDYLNEQFF
NA | TRBJ2-7 | TRBV5-3 | TRBD1 | TGTGCCAGCGGCCCTGGACAGGGCGGCTACGAGCAATACTTC | CASGPGQGGYEQYF
NA | TRBJ2-1 | TRBV11-3 | TRBD1 | TGTGCCAGCAGCGGGACAGATTACAATGAGCAGTTCTTC | CASSGTDYNEQFF
NA | TRBJ1-1 | TRBV5-6 | NA | TGTGCCAGCAGCTTGGCGGTTCAGGGCTTTGAAGCTTTCTTT | CASSLAVQGFEAFF
few | TRBJ2-3 | TRBV15 | TRBD2 | TGTGCCACCAGCAGTTCTGCGGGAGGTTACACAGATACGCAGTATTTT | CATSSSAGGYTDTQYF
many | TRBJ2-3 | TRBV7-9 | TRBD2 | TGTGCCAGCAGCTCGACTAGCGTGGCGACAGATACGCAGTATTTT | CASSSTSVATDTQYF
NA | TRBJ2-2 | TRBV12-3/TRBV12-4 | NA | TGTGCCAGCAGTTTTTTTCCCGGGGGCACCGGGGTGCTGTTTTTT | CASSFFPGGTGVLFF
many | TRBJ2-7 | TRBV4-3 | NA | TGCGCCAGCAGCCAAGGCGTCACCTACGAGCAGTACTTC | CASSQGVTYEQYF
NA | TRBJ2-6 | TRBV7-9 | NA | TGTGCCAGCAGGTCAACAGTCTCTGGGGCCAACGTCCTGACTTTC | CASRSTVSGANVLTF
NA | TRBJ2-1 | TRBV10-3 | TRBD1 | TGTGCCATCAGGGACAGGGGAGGACGGTCCTACAATGAGCAGTTCTTC | CAIRDRGGRSYNEQFF
many | TRBJ2-3 | TRBV7-9 | NA | TGTGCCAGCAGCCCTCGACAGGCTATTAGCACAGATACGCAGTATTTT | CASSPRQAISTDTQYF
NA | TRBJ1-1 | TRBV7-9 | TRBD1 | TGTGCCAGCAGTTTAGGACAGGGGGCTTGGGGCACTGAAGCTTTCTTT | CASSLGQGAWGTEAFF
many | TRBJ1-1 | TRBV29-1 | NA | TGCAGCGCGGATCAGAACACTGAAGCTTTCTTT | CSADQNTEAFF
NA | TRBJ1-6 | TRBV28 | NA | TGTGCCAGCAGCCCGGTACAGGAAAGCTCCTATAATTCACCCCTCCACTTT | CASSPVQESSYNSPLHF
few | TRBJ2-7 | TRBV6-1 | TRBD1 | TGTGCCAGCAACCACAGGGGGATCTACGAGCAGTACTTC | CASNHRGIYEQYF
few | TRBJ2-5 | TRBV4-1 | TRBD2 | TGCGCCAGCGCGGGAGTGGTGGGGCAAGAGACCCAGTACTTC | CASAGVVGQETQYF
NA | TRBJ2-2 | TRBV20-1 | TRBD2 | TGCAGTGCTTCCCCCCTAGCGGGAAGGACCGGGGAGCTGTTTTTT | CSASPLAGRTGELFF
NA | TRBJ2-5 | TRBV28 | TRBD1 | TGTGCCAGCGCAGGCCAGGTACAGGGGCGAGGAGAGACCCAGTACTTC | CASAGQVQGRGETQYF
NA | TRBJ1-6 | TRBV6-2/TRBV6-3 | NA | TGTGCCAGCAGTTCAGGGTCTACCGGGTCACCCCTCCACTTT | CASSSGSTGSPLHF
many | TRBJ2-1 | TRBV6-5 | NA | TGTGCCAGCAGTTACTCGGGAGACAATGAGCAGTTCTTC | CASSYSGDNEQFF
many | TRBJ2-4 | TRBV5-6 | NA | TGTGCCAGCAGCTCCTGGAACAGGCTAGCCAAAAACATTCAGTACTTC | CASSSWNRLAKNIQYF
NA | TRBJ1-1 | TRBV7-9 | NA | TGTGCCAGCAGCTTACCGAGACAGCCTGAAGCTTTCTTT | CASSLPRQPEAFF
many | TRBJ2-5 | TRBV6-1 | NA | TGTGCCAGCAGTGACCCGACCGCGACGAGCGGGACCCAGTACTTC | CASSDPTATSGTQYF
NA | TRBJ1-1 | TRBV6-5 | NA | TGTGCCAGCAGTTACCATCCAGGGGAGTTGAACACTGAAGCTTTCTTT | CASSYHPGELNTEAFF
NA | TRBJ1-5 | TRBV12-3/TRBV12-4 | TRBD1 | TGTGCCAGCAGCGGGACAGGGGGGCCTCAGCCCCAGCATTTT | CASSGTGGPQPQHF
many | TRBJ1-1 | TRBV13 | NA | TGTGCCAGCAGCTTCGCCCGATCGACAGGAAACACTGAAGCTTTCTTT | CASSFARSTGNTEAFF
few | TRBJ2-1 | TRBV4-3 | TRBD1 | TGCGCCAGCAGCCAAGATCGTCGGACAGGGGCCAATGAGCAGTTCTTC | CASSQDRRTGANEQFF
few | TRBJ1-5 | TRBV6-1 | NA | TGTGCCAGCGCGCCGGACAGCTATGGGGGGTCCCAGCATTTT | CASAPDSYGGSQHF
NA | TRBJ1-4 | TRBV7-9 | TRBD1 | TGTGCCAGCAGCGACCAGAGCTTGGGACAGATCAATGAAAAACTGTTTTTT | CASSDQSLGQINEKLFF
many | TRBJ1-2 | TRBV29-1 | TRBD1 | TGCAGCGTTGAAGACGGACAGGTTTTGTATGGCTACACCTTC | CSVEDGQVLYGYTF
few | TRBJ2-3 | TRBV7-9 | NA | TGTGCCAGCAGCTTAGTTTCCCTGATCATAGATACGCAGTATTTT | CASSLVSLIIDTQYF
few | TRBJ2-7 | TRBV10-3 | NA | TGTGCCATCAGTGGTAGGCCGGGGGCATTCTACGAGCAGTACTTC | CAISGRPGAFYEQYF
few | TRBJ1-1 | TRBV6-1 | TRBD1 | TGTGCCAGCAACGGACAGGGAATGGACGACACTGAAGCTTTCTTT | CASNGQGMDDTEAFF
few | TRBJ2-1 | TRBV7-2 | NA | TGTGCCAGCAGCTCAGACCGATCGGTAGTGCCCTACAATGAGCAGTTCTTC | CASSSDRSVVPYNEQFF
many | TRBJ2-3 | TRBV13 | NA | TGTGCCAGCAGCTTCGAAGAAGATACGCAGTATTTT | CASSFEEDTQYF
many | TRBJ1-6 | TRBV7-9 | NA | TGTGCCAGCAGCCCCAAGATCGGGAGTTCGACACCCCTCCACTTT | CASSPKIGSSTPLHF
NA | TRBJ1-2 | TRBV11-2 | NA | TGTGCCAGCAGCTTAGGGCGTTTGGGCACCAACGGCTACACCTTC | CASSLGRLGTNGYTF
NA | TRBJ2-5 | TRBV7-6 | NA | TGTGCCAGCAGCTTAGAGTCGACTGCCCAAGAGACCCAGTACTTC | CASSLESTAQETQYF
NA | TRBJ2-7 | TRBV27 | TRBD2 | TGTGCCAGCAGTTTGGGTAGCGGGAGGTACGAGCAGTACTTC | CASSLGSGRYEQYF
NA | TRBJ2-7 | TRBV20-1 | TRBD1 | TGCAGTGCTAGAGCTGCGGATATGTGGCGGGACAGGGCTATTCCGGACTACGAGCAGTACTTC | CSARAADMWRDRAIPDYEQYF